Sequencing of this TCR beta chain was carried out in a study of PD-1 blockade in classical Hodgkin lymphoma. Points from the study as a whole: Newly diagnosed patients were said to have less baseline TCR diversity than healthy donors did. Prior therapy or disease activity may underlie the repertoire differences, whose causes remain undefined.

Stated time point: newly diagnosed, previously untreated cHL patient sample. It was by magnetic negative selection that CD4+ T cells were purified from thawed PBMCs. Comparison PBMCs came from previously untreated, newly diagnosed classical Hodgkin lymphoma patients. In the case of this clone: Its antigen is undetermined.

Germline CDR1 is MGHDK and CDR2 is SYGVNS. The V gene lost 4 bases and the J gene lost 9 bases, with 9 bases spanning the gap. The CDR3 runs to 11 residues. TCRdb keeps only in-frame clones here, not all; method: immunoSEQ multiplex PCR. The data show fewer than 40,000 clones, with 75% to 90% seen just once and around 0.21% held by the top ten. The TCR was taken from a human donor with classical Hodgkin lymphoma. What was sequenced was CD4+ T cells from blood. V gene TRBV25-1 combines with J gene TRBJ2-5; D remains ambiguous. The CDR3 bases are TGTGCCAGCAGTGTAGGTCCGGCCCAGTACTTC. Its translation is CASSVGPAQYF. Combining the CDR3 with reference TRBV25-1 and TRBJ2-5 gives the whole variable domain EADIYQTPRYLVIGTGKKITLECSQTMGHDKMYWYQQDPGMELHLIHYSYGVNSTEKGDLSSESTVSRIRTEHFPLTLESARPSHTSQYLCASSVGPAQYFGPGTRLLVL.